This T cell receptor beta chain was documented in a study of breast tumors, draining lymph nodes, adjacent tissues. This clonotype was picked up many times. TCRdb itself ran the multiplex PCR reads through MiXCR, one entry per CDR3 protein. Of about 25,000 distinct CDR3 sequences listed, approximately 23% are singletons. Looked up from germline, CDR1 is MDHEN and CDR2 is SYDVKM. The CDR3 has 13 residues. Trimming cost V 6 bases and J 5 bases, with 13 bases left between them. The receptor was isolated from a female donor with breast cancer. Some clones in this sample may be carry-over from other donors' samples. The source material was breast tumor tissue. V usage is TRBV28 and J usage is TRBJ1-2; D is unclear. CDR3: CASSPDVRYGYTF. The CDR3 DNA reads as TGTGCCAGCAGCCCCGACGTTAGGTATGGCTACACCTTC.